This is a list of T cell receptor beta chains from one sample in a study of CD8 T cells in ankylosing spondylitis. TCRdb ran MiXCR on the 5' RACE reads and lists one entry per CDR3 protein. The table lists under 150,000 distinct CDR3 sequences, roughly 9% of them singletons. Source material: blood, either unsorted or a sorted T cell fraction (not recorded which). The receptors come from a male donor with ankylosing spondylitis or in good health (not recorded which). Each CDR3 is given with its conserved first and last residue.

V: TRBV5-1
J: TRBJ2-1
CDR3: CASSLGQGGREQFF

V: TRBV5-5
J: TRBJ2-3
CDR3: CASSLSTTDTQYF

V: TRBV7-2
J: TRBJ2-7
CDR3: CASSLDPNYEQYF

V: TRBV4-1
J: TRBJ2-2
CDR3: CASSQRGLAGDTGELFF

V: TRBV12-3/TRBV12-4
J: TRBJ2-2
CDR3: CASTPRRSMTNTGELFF

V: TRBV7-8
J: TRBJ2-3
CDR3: CASSLYRGGSTDTQYF

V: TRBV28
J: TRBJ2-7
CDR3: CASSFDRGPYEQYF

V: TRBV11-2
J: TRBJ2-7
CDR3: CASSLRDRGFGNDLFSYEQYF

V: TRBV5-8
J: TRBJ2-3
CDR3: CASSLVQDTQYF

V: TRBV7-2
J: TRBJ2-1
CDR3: CASSFGRDNEQFF

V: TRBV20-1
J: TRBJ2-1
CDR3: CSATKGYGNNEQFF

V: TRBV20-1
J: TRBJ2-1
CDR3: CSARPSGRESSYNEQFF